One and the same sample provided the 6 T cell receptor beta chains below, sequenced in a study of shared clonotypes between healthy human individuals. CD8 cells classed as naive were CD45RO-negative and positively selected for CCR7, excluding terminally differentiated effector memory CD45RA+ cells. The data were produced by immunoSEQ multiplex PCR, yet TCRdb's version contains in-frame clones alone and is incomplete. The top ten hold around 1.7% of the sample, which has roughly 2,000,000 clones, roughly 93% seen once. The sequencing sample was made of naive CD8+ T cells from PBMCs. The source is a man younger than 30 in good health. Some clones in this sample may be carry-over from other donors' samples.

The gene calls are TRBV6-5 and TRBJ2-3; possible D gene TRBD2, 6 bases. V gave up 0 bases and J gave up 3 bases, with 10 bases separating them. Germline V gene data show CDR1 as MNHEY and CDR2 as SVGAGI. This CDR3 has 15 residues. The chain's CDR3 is CASSYSAGRTDTQYF. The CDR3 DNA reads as TGTGCCAGCAGTTACTCCGCGGGACGTACAGATACGCAGTATTTT.

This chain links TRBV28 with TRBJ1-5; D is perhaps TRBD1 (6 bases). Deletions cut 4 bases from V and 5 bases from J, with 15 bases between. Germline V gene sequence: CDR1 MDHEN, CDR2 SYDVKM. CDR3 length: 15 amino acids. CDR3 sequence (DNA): TGTGCCAGCAGTTCCGGGATACGACAGGATCAGCCCCAGCATTTT. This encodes CASSSGIRQDQPQHF.

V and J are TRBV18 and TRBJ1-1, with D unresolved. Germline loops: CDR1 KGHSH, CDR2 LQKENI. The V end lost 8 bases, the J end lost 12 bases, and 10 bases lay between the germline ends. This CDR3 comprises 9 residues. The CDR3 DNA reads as TGTGCCAGCGCTCCGGGTCCTTTCTTT. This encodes CASAPGPFF. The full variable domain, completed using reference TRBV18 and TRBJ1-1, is NAGVMQNPRHLVRRRGQEARLRCSPMKGHSHVYWYRQLPEEGLKFMVYLQKENIIDESGMPKERFSAEFPKEGPSILRIQQVVRGDSAAYFCASAPGPFFGQGTRLTVV.

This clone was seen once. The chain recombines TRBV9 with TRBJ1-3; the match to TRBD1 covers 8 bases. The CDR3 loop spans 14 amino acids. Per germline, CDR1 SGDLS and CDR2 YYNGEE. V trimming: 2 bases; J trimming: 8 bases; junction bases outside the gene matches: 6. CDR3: CASSVGQGWDTIYF. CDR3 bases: TGTGCCAGCAGCGTCGGACAGGGCTGGGACACCATATATTTT.

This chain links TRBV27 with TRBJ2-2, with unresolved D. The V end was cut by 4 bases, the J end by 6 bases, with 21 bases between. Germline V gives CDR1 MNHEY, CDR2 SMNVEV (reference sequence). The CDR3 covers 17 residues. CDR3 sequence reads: CASSSSTLQRWAGELFF. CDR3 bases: TGTGCCAGCAGTTCGTCGACGTTACAGAGGTGGGCCGGGGAGCTGTTTTTT.

CDR3 coding DNA: TGTGCCAGCAGCACTCGGGGGTCTGGAGAGACCCAGTACTTC. Translated: CASSTRGSGETQYF. This chain uses TRBV7-7 with TRBJ2-5; D is perhaps TRBD2 (6 bases). V shed 5 bases and J shed 4 bases, with 14 bases lying between them. The CDR3 has 14 amino acids. CDR1 and CDR2 from the germline V gene are SSHAT and FNYEAQ (reference sequence).